This T cell receptor (beta chain) was sequenced for a study of cytomegalovirus exposure and HLA in healthy donors. Trimming at V came to 4 bases and at J to 4 bases, leaving 3 bases not matched to a gene. The CDR3 runs to 16 residues. CDR1 and CDR2 from the germline V gene are SGHNT and YENEEA. 60 Vbeta and 13 Jbeta primers were used in PCR. Clones were sequenced by immunoSEQ multiplex PCR, and TCRdb holds only the in-frame ones, with some missing. This sample contains 20,000 to 25,000 clones. This receptor was obtained from a male donor in good health and CMV-seropositive. The chain links TRBV11-3 to TRBJ2-3; TRBD2 agrees at 15 bases. The sequencing sample was made of PBMCs. The CDR3 DNA sequence: TGTGCCAGCAGCTCCGGACTAGCGGGAGGGCCAGATACGCAGTATTTT. It encodes CASSSGLAGGPDTQYF.